Presented here are 22 T cell receptor beta chains from one specimen sequenced in a study of T cell repertoires in cytomegalovirus infection. TCRdb fed the reads into MiXCR, producing one record per CDR3 protein. The top ten clones hold about 13% of a sample with 510,000 or so distinct CDR3 sequences, around a quarter of them seen once. Sequencing input: PBMCs. These receptors originate from a human donor in good health (CMV status not recorded). Some clones in this sample may be carry-over from other donors' samples.

The chain is built from TRBV11-3 and TRBJ2-3; D may match TRBD1 or TRBD2 (6 bases each). Germline V lookup: CDR1 SGHNT, CDR2 YENEEA. The CDR3 runs to 17 residues. Deletions cut 3 bases from V and 5 bases from J, with 21 bases between. The CDR3, as DNA: TGTGCCAGCAGCTTCGGCCTGAGGGGGGCGTTTGAAGATACGCAGTATTTT. It codes for CASSFGLRGAFEDTQYF.

This clonotype was picked up a small number of times. This chain connects TRBV28 to TRBJ2-1; D gene ambiguous. V was clipped by 1 base and J by 6 bases, with 13 bases between them. This CDR3 comprises 15 residues. Germline assignment: CDR1 MDHEN and CDR2 SYDVKM. CDR3 nucleotides: TGTGCCAGCAGTTTATTGGGCAAACCTGGCAATGAGCAGTTCTTC. Translated: CASSLLGKPGNEQFF. The full variable domain, with the rest looked up from reference TRBV28 and TRBJ2-1, is DVKVTQSSRYLVKRTGEKVFLECVQDMDHENMFWYRQDPGLGLRLIYFSYDVKMKEKGDIPEGYSVSREKKERFSLILESASTNQTSMYLCASSLLGKPGNEQFFGPGTRLTVL.

The V and J genes are TRBV12-3 or TRBV12-4 and TRBJ1-1; D gene unclear. The CDR3 consists of 14 residues. Trimming left V 5 bases short and J 4 bases short, with 14 bases between. CDR3 nucleotide sequence: TGTGCCAGCAGTACCGCGCGGGATCTCACTGAAGCTTTCTTT. As protein: CASSTARDLTEAFF.

This clonotype has a handful of counts. The chain has TRBV20-1 and TRBJ2-3; D unresolved. Germline V gene lookup returns CDR1 DFQATT and CDR2 SNEGSKA (reference sequence). V shed 0 bases and J shed 6 bases, with 10 bases lying between them. The CDR3 spans 13 residues. The CDR3 here is CSARDGITDTQYF. As DNA, the CDR3 is TGCAGTGCTAGAGATGGTATCACGGATACGCAGTATTTT.

The table lists this clonotype with a few counts. This chain links TRBV4-1 with TRBJ1-2, with D unresolved. The CDR3 contains 18 residues. The germline CDR1 and CDR2 sequences are MGHRA and YSYEKL. Trimming cost V 0 bases and J 0 bases, with 17 bases left between them. CDR3 amino acids: CASSQDSPSRGTNYGYTF. The DNA of the CDR3 is TGCGCCAGCAGCCAAGACAGTCCCTCAAGAGGTACTAACTATGGCTACACCTTC.

The V gene is TRBV20-1, the J gene TRBJ2-1, with D uncertain. Germline V CDR1 and CDR2: DFQATT, SNEGSKA (reference sequence). The V end lost 4 bases, the J end lost 9 bases, and 10 bases lay between the germline ends. The length of the CDR3 is 11 residues. The CDR3 loop reads CSAIGPGEQFF. In nucleotides, the CDR3 is TGCAGTGCTATCGGACCCGGTGAGCAGTTCTTC.

The rearrangement uses TRBV30 and TRBJ2-3, with D possibly being TRBD2 (6 bases). In germline, CDR1 is GTSNPN, CDR2 SVGIG (reference sequence). The CDR3 contains 16 residues. V lost 2 bases, J lost 1 base, and 16 bases lay in between. Written as DNA, the CDR3 is TGTGCCTGGAGTTCACTTCAAGGGACTGGCACAGATACGCAGTATTTT. Translation gives CAWSSLQGTGTDTQYF.

As concerns this clonotype: Because the CDR3 is missing its conserved closing phenylalanine or tryptophan, this is likely a read error. The chain is built from TRBV11-1 and TRBJ2-5, with 10 nucleotides matching TRBD2. This CDR3 has 15 amino acids. The germline gives CDR1 SGHAT, CDR2 FQDESV (reference sequence). The V gene end was trimmed by 5 bases and the J gene end by 5 bases; junction bases not matched to a gene: 8. The DNA for the CDR3 is TGTGCCAGCAGCAAAGCGGGAGGGGGCTTGGAGACCCAGTACTTA. Its translation: CASSKAGGGLETQYL.

The chain uses TRBV11-2 and TRBJ2-2, with TRBD2 as a possible D gene (6 bases). This CDR3 has 16 residues. Per the germline V gene, CDR1 is SGHAT and CDR2 is FQNNGV. V was clipped by 1 base and J by 5 bases, with 14 bases between them. In DNA form, the CDR3 reads TGTGCCAGCAGCTTAGGTCGGGCAGGGAGGACCGGGGAGCTGTTTTTT. This translates into CASSLGRAGRTGELFF. The full variable domain, completed using reference TRBV11-2 and TRBJ2-2, is EAGVAQSPRYKIIEKRQSVAFWCNPISGHATLYWYQQILGQGPKLLIQFQNNGVVDDSQLPKDRFSAERLKGVDSTLKIQPAKLEDSAVYLCASSLGRAGRTGELFFGEGSRLTVL.

This clonotype has only a few counts. The genes are TRBV7-4 and TRBJ2-7, with unresolved D. The V and J ends lost 10 bases and 0 bases respectively, with 13 bases between them. The CDR3 length is 13 residues. The germline V gene encodes CDR1 SGHVT and CDR2 SQSDAQ. In DNA form, the CDR3 reads TGTGCCATCAAGCGCATAGCCTCCTACGAGCAGTACGTC. Translated, it gives CAIKRIASYEQYV.

V usage is TRBV12-5 and J usage is TRBJ1-1; no clear D gene. The CDR3 is made up of 17 amino acids. V was cut by 0 bases and J by 0 bases, with 14 bases left in between. Germline V gene data show CDR1 as LGHNT and CDR2 as FRNRAP. CDR3 DNA sequence: TGTGCTAGTGGTTTGGTAAACAGCAGTATAATGAACACTGAAGCTTTCTTT. This sequence encodes CASGLVNSSIMNTEAFF.

This clonotype was counted only a few times. The chain combines TRBV7-9 with TRBJ1-3, with a possible D match to TRBD1 (5 bases). The CDR3 runs to 17 residues. CDR1 and CDR2 (germline): SEHNR, FQNEAQ (reference sequence). Trimming pared 5 bases from V and 3 bases from J, leaving 20 bases between. The CDR3 here is CASSPQSGRSLGNTIYF. DNA of the CDR3: TGTGCCAGCAGCCCTCAGTCGGGGCGGTCTCTTGGAAACACCATATATTTT.

In its sample, this clonotype was seen many times. This chain connects TRBV7-6 to TRBJ2-7; perhaps TRBD1 as D (6 bases). Trimming pared 5 bases from V and 2 bases from J, leaving 13 bases between. Germline V gives CDR1 SGHVS, CDR2 FNYEAQ. This CDR3 has 14 residues. Here the CDR3 DNA reads TGTGCCAGCAGCCCGTCCGGGACACCCTACGAGCAGTACGTC. Translating it yields CASSPSGTPYEQYV.

This chain links TRBV28 with TRBJ2-7; D is possibly TRBD1 or TRBD2 (6 bases each). The CDR3 runs to 13 residues. Trimming left V 2 bases short and J 8 bases short, with 13 bases between. Germline V CDR1 and CDR2: MDHEN, SYDVKM. Written as DNA, the CDR3 is TGTGCCAGCAGTTTAGGGGGGCGGGGTCAGCAGTACTTC. Encoded protein: CASSLGGRGQQYF.

The table lists this clonotype with many counts. The rearrangement joins TRBV7-2 to TRBJ2-1, with D perhaps TRBD2 (6 bases). Deletions cut 5 bases from V and 3 bases from J, with 14 bases between. The length of the CDR3 is 15 residues. Germline CDR1 and CDR2: SGHTA and FQGNSA. In nucleotides, the CDR3 is TGTGCCAGCAGCCTTCAGACTAGTCTCTACAATGAGCAGTTCTTC. It yields the protein CASSLQTSLYNEQFF.

This clonotype was counted a few times. The rearrangement uses TRBV5-5 and TRBJ2-2; 7 bases map to TRBD1. CDR3 size: 14 residues. V gave up 3 bases and J gave up 5 bases; unmatched junction bases: 4. Germline-derived CDR1 and CDR2 are SGHKS and YYEKEE (reference sequence). The DNA for the CDR3 is TGTGCCAGCAGCTGGACAGGAAATACCGGGGAGCTGTTTTTT. This gives the protein CASSWTGNTGELFF.

This clonotype was seen more than once but under ten times. The chain is built from TRBV29-1 and TRBJ2-2; 7 bases are shared with TRBD1. Trimming took 4 bases from V and 3 from J; bases not matched to a gene: 5. The CDR3 covers 14 residues. Germline V gene lookup returns CDR1 SQVTM and CDR2 ANQGSEA. CDR3 sequence: CSVARDRDTGELFF. CDR3 nucleotides: TGCAGCGTTGCCCGAGACAGGGACACCGGGGAGCTGTTTTTT.

This clonotype was seen only a few times. This chain links TRBV27 with TRBJ2-3; TRBD2 agrees at 13 bases. Germline trimming cut 6 bases from V and 2 bases from J; bases unmatched to any gene: 5. The CDR3 covers 16 residues. Germline CDR1 reads MNHEY; CDR2 reads SMNVEV (reference sequence). CDR3 sequence (DNA): TGTGCCAGCAGATGGACTAGCGGGAGCTTCACAGATACGCAGTATTTT. As protein: CASRWTSGSFTDTQYF.

This clonotype has only a few counts. The chain links TRBV6-7 to TRBJ2-1; 14 bases align to TRBD2. TRBV6-7 counts as an open reading frame of uncertain function. V lost 6 bases, J lost 3 bases, and 13 bases stayed unmatched. This CDR3 spans 19 amino acids. The CDR3 protein is CASSPAGTSGSGVYNEQFF. The CDR3 DNA reads as TGTGCCAGCAGCCCCGCCGGGACTAGCGGGAGTGGTGTCTACAATGAGCAGTTCTTC.

The chain has TRBV29-1 and TRBJ1-1; no clear D. V was pared by 7 bases and J by 0 bases, with 15 bases between. The germline gives CDR1 SQVTM, CDR2 ANQGSEA. The CDR3 is 14 amino acids. The CDR3 is CSADMGGMNTEAFF. The CDR3 DNA follows: TGCAGCGCGGATATGGGAGGCATGAACACTGAAGCTTTCTTT.

V and J are TRBV27 and TRBJ2-1; D possibly corresponds to TRBD2 (6 bases). This CDR3 has 16 residues. V lost 10 bases and J lost 7, with 26 bases in between. Looked up from germline, CDR1 is MNHEY and CDR2 is SMNVEV (reference sequence). The CDR3 coding sequence is TGTGCCACACGCCGGATCCGGGGGAGTAGTAGGAATGAGCAGTTCTTC. Its translation is CATRRIRGSSRNEQFF.

This clonotype was counted ten times or more. The chain has TRBV7-2 and TRBJ2-1; TRBD2 aligns across 9 bases. Germline V gene data show CDR1 as SGHTA and CDR2 as FQGNSA. Trimming took 4 bases from V and 6 from J; bases not matched to a gene: 10. The CDR3 loop spans 16 amino acids. In DNA, the CDR3 is TGTGCCAGCAGCTCCGGGGGCACTAGCGGGCTCAATGAGCAGTTCTTC. Translating it yields CASSSGGTSGLNEQFF.